This TCR beta chain stems from a study of T cell repertoires in cytomegalovirus infection. Study details: Indicated by public TCR beta signatures were CMV infection and matching HLA type.

With V trimmed by 3 bases and J by 4 bases, 5 bases remained unmatched. This CDR3 has 14 residues. From germline, CDR1 is SGHRS and CDR2 YFSETQ. TCRdb passed the reads through MiXCR, listing each CDR3 protein once. The data show roughly 310,000 distinct CDR3 sequences, roughly 15% seen once. The clonotype comes from a human donor in good health (CMV status not recorded). Some clones in this sample may be carry-over from other donors' samples. V gene TRBV5-1 combines with J gene TRBJ2-7; 9 positions agree with TRBD1. The sample was PBMCs. Written as DNA, the CDR3 is TGCGCCAGCAGCTCGAGGGACAGGGAGTACGAGCAGTACTTC. The encoded protein is CASSSRDREYEQYF.